The 13 T cell receptor beta chains reported below all come from one sample, sequenced in a study of OX40 agonist ivuxolimab in advanced cancers. The protocol was immunoSEQ multiplex PCR, while the TCRdb copy is restricted to in-frame clones and leaves out a portion. The sample shows about 55,000 clones, approximately 81% of them seen only once. Source: CD4+ or CD8+ T cells sorted from blood, taken in a trial of the OX40 agonist ivuxolimab. The source of these receptors is an adult with an advanced solid tumor such as melanoma, head and neck, liver or kidney cancer.

The chain joins TRBV7-2 to TRBJ2-7; D perhaps matches TRBD2 (5 bases). CDR1 SGHTA and CDR2 FQGNSA come from the germline V gene. Deletions cut 3 bases from V and 3 bases from J, with 12 bases between. The CDR3 sequence is 14 residues long. The CDR3 here is CASSFIGNFYEQYF. As DNA, the CDR3 is TGTGCCAGCAGCTTTATCGGGAACTTCTACGAGCAGTACTTC.

This clone was detected a few times. The V call is TRBV30, the J call TRBJ1-1; D unclear. The CDR3 loop spans 13 amino acids. CDR1 and CDR2 from the germline V gene are GTSNPN and SVGIG (reference sequence). The V end was cut by 0 bases, the J end by 9 bases, with 14 bases between. This chain's CDR3 is CAWSVSSGSKAFF. For the CDR3, the DNA is TGTGCCTGGAGTGTCTCCTCAGGTTCCAAAGCTTTCTTT. Combining the CDR3 with reference TRBV30 and TRBJ1-1 gives the whole variable domain SQTIHQWPATLVQPVGSPLSLECTVEGTSNPNLYWYRQAAGRGLQLLFYSVGIGQISSEVPQNLSASRPQDRQFILSSKKLLLSDSGFYLCAWSVSSGSKAFFGQGTRLTVV.

This clone was recorded a few times. V is TRBV19 and J is TRBJ2-4; D is uncertain. The V and J ends lost 1 base and 5 bases respectively, with 9 bases between them. The CDR3 runs 14 residues. The germline V gene encodes CDR1 LNHDA and CDR2 SQIVND (reference sequence). The CDR3 protein is CASSIVIWENIQYF. As DNA, the CDR3 is TGTGCCAGTAGTATAGTTATTTGGGAAAACATTCAGTACTTC.

The DNA for the CDR3 is TGCGCCAGCAGCAATAGGGACGAGCAGTACTTC. This translates into CASSNRDEQYF. The chain carries TRBV5-1 and TRBJ2-7, with no clear D. The germline CDR1 and CDR2 sequences are SGHRS and YFSETQ. The CDR3 length is 11 residues. V was pared by 4 bases and J by 5 bases, with 7 bases between.

This clone was counted a single time. This chain connects TRBV19 to TRBJ2-5, with 12 bases aligning to TRBD1. The CDR3 totals 13 residues. Germline CDR1 and CDR2: LNHDA and SQIVND (reference sequence). V trimming: 8 bases; J trimming: 4 bases; junction bases outside the gene matches: 2. The DNA of the CDR3 is TGTGCCAGTTGGGGACAGGGGGCAGAGACCCAGTACTTC. It codes for CASWGQGAETQYF.

The rearrangement links TRBV27 to TRBJ2-7, with 9 bases identical to TRBD1. CDR1 MNHEY and CDR2 SMNVEV come from the germline V gene (reference sequence). This CDR3 region has 16 residues. With V trimmed by 4 bases and J by 4 bases, 11 bases remained unmatched. The CDR3, as DNA: TGTGCCAGCAGTTCCTACTGGGACAGGGCCTATTACGAGCAGTACTTC. This gives the protein CASSSYWDRAYYEQYF.

The chain combines TRBV7-2 with TRBJ2-2; 7 nucleotides match TRBD1. Germline CDR1 is SGHTA and CDR2 is FQGNSA. Unmatched junction bases numbered 3, after V lost 3 bases and J lost 5 bases. The CDR3 loop spans 14 amino acids. As DNA, the CDR3 is TGTGCCAGCAGCTTTAACAGGGGAACCGGGGAGCTGTTTTTT. Amino acid sequence: CASSFNRGTGELFF.

V usage is TRBV19 and J usage is TRBJ1-2, with a weak D call TRBD1 (5 bases). Looked up from germline, CDR1 is LNHDA and CDR2 is SQIVND (reference sequence). The ends were cut back, 3 bases at V and 0 bases at J, with 8 bases in the middle. The CDR3 has 14 amino acids. CDR3 region: CASSIRGANYGYTF. The CDR3 DNA reads as TGTGCCAGTAGTATTAGGGGAGCTAACTATGGCTACACCTTC. Full variable domain (rest looked up from reference TRBV19 and TRBJ1-2): DGGITQSPKYLFRKEGQNVTLSCEQNLNHDAMYWYRQDPGQGLRLIYYSQIVNDFQKGDIAEGYSVSREKKESFPLTVTSAQKNPTAFYLCASSIRGANYGYTFGSGTRLTVV.

The chain couples TRBV11-3 to TRBJ2-1, with 7 bases that match TRBD1. CDR1 and CDR2 from the germline V gene are SGHNT and YENEEA. The CDR3 loop spans 16 amino acids. The V gene end was trimmed by 1 base and the J gene end by 4 bases; junction bases not matched to a gene: 7. The CDR3 DNA reads TGTGCCAGCAGCTTAGCCATGGGGACAGCTTACAATGAGCAGTTCTTC. Its translation is CASSLAMGTAYNEQFF.

For this clone: Other DNA sequences within the sample encode an identical CDR3. The rearrangement links TRBV19 to TRBJ1-3, with a possible D match to TRBD1 (5 bases). The V gene lost 3 bases and the J gene lost 1 base, with 7 bases spanning the gap. Germline V gene lookup returns CDR1 LNHDA and CDR2 SQIVND (reference sequence). The CDR3 loop spans 14 amino acids. The DNA for the CDR3 is TGTGCCAGTAGTATCGGGGGGTCTGGAAACACCATATATTTT. Translating gives CASSIGGSGNTIYF. The full variable domain, in which reference TRBV19 and TRBJ1-3 provide the parts outside the CDR3, is DGGITQSPKYLFRKEGQNVTLSCEQNLNHDAMYWYRQDPGQGLRLIYYSQIVNDFQKGDIAEGYSVSREKKESFPLTVTSAQKNPTAFYLCASSIGGSGNTIYFGEGSWLTVV.

This clone has just a few counts. The V gene is TRBV11-3, the J gene TRBJ1-6; no reliable D call. The CDR3 consists of 13 residues. V dropped 1 base and J dropped 8 bases, with 6 bases sitting between them. The germline V gene has CDR1 SGHNT and CDR2 YENEEA. CDR3 residues: CASSLGPDSPLHF. The CDR3 DNA follows: TGTGCCAGCAGCTTAGGTCCAGATTCACCCCTCCACTTT.

The CDR3 protein is CASSLRDRGANYGYTF. The CDR3 nucleotides are TGTGCCAGCAGCTTACGGGACAGGGGAGCTAACTATGGCTACACCTTC. The chain combines TRBV7-3 with TRBJ1-2; 10 bases match TRBD1. The CDR3 runs 16 residues. V trimming: 2 bases; J trimming: 0 bases; junction bases outside the gene matches: 3. Germline V gives CDR1 SGHTA, CDR2 FQGTGA. The variable domain in full, with the rest retrieved from reference TRBV7-3 and TRBJ1-2, is GAGVSQTPSNKVTEKGKYVELRCDPISGHTALYWYRQSLGQGPEFLIYFQGTGAADDSGLPNDRFFAVRPEGSVSTLKIQRTERGDSAVYLCASSLRDRGANYGYTFGSGTRLTVV.

The chain has TRBV6-1 and TRBJ1-1; D not resolved. The germline V gene encodes CDR1 MNHNS and CDR2 SASEGT. The CDR3 runs 16 residues. V dropped 3 bases and J dropped 1 base, with 15 bases sitting between them. CDR3 region: CASSDRRSSTNTEAFF. The DNA for the CDR3 is TGTGCCAGCAGTGACAGGCGGTCGAGTACGAACACTGAAGCTTTCTTT.